Shown below are 10 T cell receptor beta chains from a single sample sequenced in a study of T cell responses to AZD1222 COVID-19 vaccine. Some clones are missing from TCRdb's copy, which holds only in-frame ones; the method was immunoSEQ multiplex PCR. Here the sample spans 100,000 to 150,000 clones, 80% to 95% being singletons. The sequences come from peripheral blood, collected on day 0 of AZD1222 vaccination. These receptors were obtained from an adult in good health.

The rearrangement uses TRBV6-5 and TRBJ1-3; no clear D gene. Trimming removed 6 bases at V and 0 bases at J, with 9 bases between. The CDR3 is 14 residues long. The germline V gene encodes CDR1 MNHEY and CDR2 SVGAGI. The CDR3 nucleotides are TGTGCCAGCAGCTCACGCAGCTCTGGAAACACCATATATTTT. Its translation is CASSSRSSGNTIYF.

J is TRBJ2-3 and V is TRBV20-1, with unresolved D. This CDR3 spans 10 amino acids. Germline V lookup: CDR1 DFQATT, CDR2 SNEGSKA (reference sequence). V was clipped by 7 bases and J by 10 bases, with 12 bases between them. The CDR3 coding sequence is TGCAGTGTTACTGGCCGTGCGCAGTATTTT. Translation gives CSVTGRAQYF.

J is TRBJ1-2 and V is TRBV19, with D uncertain. CDR3 size: 12 residues. The V gene's germline CDR1 is LNHDA and CDR2 SQIVND (reference sequence). The V gene lost 2 bases and the J gene lost 5 bases, with 6 bases spanning the gap. As DNA, the CDR3 is TGTGCCAGTAGTATATTACATTATGGCTACACCTTC. Protein product: CASSILHYGYTF.

The chain employs TRBV5-1 and TRBJ2-7, with D perhaps matching TRBD1 (5 bases). The CDR3 covers 14 residues. Between the trimmed V and J ends, which lost 0 bases and 2 bases, there was a span of 9 bases. CDR1 and CDR2 from the germline V gene are SGHRS and YFSETQ. Here the CDR3 reads CASSLDIRAYEQYF. CDR3 in DNA: TGCGCCAGCAGCTTGGACATCAGGGCCTACGAGCAGTACTTC.

The rearrangement uses TRBV30 and TRBJ1-2; D may be TRBD1 (5 bases). The CDR3 is 15 amino acids. Deletions cut 4 bases from V and 4 bases from J, with 19 bases between. Germline V gene lookup returns CDR1 GTSNPN and CDR2 SVGIG (reference sequence). Here the CDR3 DNA reads TGTGCCTGGACCACCCGGGGCAGTCCCTTCTATGGCTACACCTTC. It encodes CAWTTRGSPFYGYTF.

The rearrangement joins TRBV7-8 to TRBJ2-7; perhaps TRBD2 as D (6 bases). From germline, CDR1 is SGHVS and CDR2 FQNEAQ. The CDR3 has 14 amino acids. V lost 5 bases and J 3 bases, leaving 14 bases between the germline ends. The chain's CDR3 is CASSPGLDYYEQYF. The CDR3 coding sequence is TGTGCCAGCAGCCCGGGACTGGATTACTACGAGCAGTACTTC.

The rearrangement uses TRBV3-1 (or the pseudogene TRBV3-2) and TRBJ2-1; weak D call: TRBD2 (5 bases). The V gene's germline CDR1 is LGHDT and CDR2 YNNKEL (reference sequence). The length of the CDR3 is 15 residues. Trimming left V 4 bases short and J 3 bases short, with 13 bases between. The CDR3 loop is CASSPWAGIYNEQFF. The CDR3 DNA reads as TGTGCCAGCAGCCCATGGGCCGGGATCTACAATGAGCAGTTCTTC.

The chain carries TRBV19 and TRBJ2-7; 9 nucleotides line up with TRBD1. CDR3 length: 15 residues. The V gene's germline CDR1 is LNHDA and CDR2 SQIVND (reference sequence). J was trimmed by 6 bases and V by 11 bases; bases with no gene match: 17. The CDR3, as DNA: TGTGCCCCAAATAGACCGGGACAGGGTTTAGGCGAGCAGTACTTC. This encodes CAPNRPGQGLGEQYF.

CDR3 residues: CASSAGLAGGGEQFF. DNA of the CDR3: TGTGCCAGCAGCGCGGGACTAGCGGGAGGAGGTGAGCAGTTCTTC. The J gene is TRBJ2-1, the V gene TRBV5-4; 15 nucleotides align to TRBD2. Germline V gene lookup returns CDR1 SGHNT and CDR2 YYREEE (reference sequence). There are 15 residues in the CDR3. V was pared by 4 bases and J by 9 bases, with 5 bases of the junction left unmatched.

The rearrangement links TRBV7-8 to TRBJ2-3; 8 nucleotides match TRBD1. The length of the CDR3 is 17 residues. The trim removed 5 bases at V and 1 base at J, leaving 11 bases unmatched. Germline V gene lookup returns CDR1 SGHVS and CDR2 FQNEAQ. CDR3 DNA sequence: TGTGCCAGCAGCCCGACCCTGACAGGGGTAGGCACAGATACGCAGTATTTT. Its translation is CASSPTLTGVGTDTQYF.